The 28 T cell receptor beta chains listed next were all sequenced from one sample in a study of radiotherapy plus CTLA-4 blockade in lung cancer. Assay: immunoSEQ multiplex PCR; the TCRdb copy retains only in-frame clones and omits some. The sample lists 55,000 to 70,000 clones; around 79% were seen once. The source material was peripheral blood, sampled from a patient treated with radiotherapy plus ipilimumab. Receptor source: a human donor with non-small cell lung cancer who had a complete response to radiotherapy plus ipilimumab.

The chain employs TRBV4-3 and TRBJ2-1; 8 positions match TRBD2. From germline, CDR1 is LGHNA and CDR2 YSLEER. The trim removed 3 bases at V and 10 bases at J, leaving 17 bases unmatched. This CDR3 is 17 amino acids long. The CDR3 loop is CASSHFFGSGASREQFF. In DNA, the CDR3 is TGCGCCAGCAGCCATTTTTTCGGTAGCGGGGCCTCTAGGGAGCAGTTCTTC.

As DNA, the CDR3 is TGTGCCTGGAGTCTTTCAGGGTTTACGGGCAATCAGCCCCAGCATTTT. The encoded protein is CAWSLSGFTGNQPQHF. This chain joins TRBV30 and TRBJ1-5; a weak D match, TRBD1 (5 bases). Germline values: CDR1 GTSNPN, CDR2 SVGIG (reference sequence). This CDR3 spans 16 amino acids. Trimming cost V 2 bases and J 2 bases, with 16 bases left between them.

This chain connects TRBV10-2 to TRBJ1-5; the match to TRBD1 covers 7 bases. Per germline, CDR1 WSHSY and CDR2 SAAADI. The J segment lost 6 bases and the V segment lost 3 bases, leaving 5 bases of the junction unmatched. CDR3 length: 14 amino acids. The CDR3 nucleotides read TGCGCCAGCAGTGAAGCAGGGGGGCCTCAGCCCCAGCATTTT. It is translated as CASSEAGGPQPQHF.

V and J are TRBV28 and TRBJ1-4; D perhaps matches TRBD1 (6 bases). The germline V and J ends were trimmed by 3 bases and 9 bases, with 8 bases remaining between them. The CDR3 is made up of 12 amino acids. Per the germline V gene, CDR1 is MDHEN and CDR2 is SYDVKM. CDR3 DNA: TGTGCCAGCAGTTTGGGGGACAAAAAACTGTTTTTT. Translation: CASSLGDKKLFF.

As regards this clone: At the DNA level, this CDR3 is encoded by other sequences in the same sample as well. The chain combines TRBV5-1 with TRBJ1-2, with TRBD1 matching 7 bases. Germline-derived CDR1 and CDR2 are SGHRS and YFSETQ. V was pared by 4 bases and J by 8 bases, with 14 bases of the junction left unmatched. The CDR3 covers 15 residues. This CDR3 is CASSARDRSFYGYTF. CDR3 DNA: TGCGCCAGCAGCGCCCGGGACAGATCTTTTTACGGCTACACCTTC. Using reference TRBV5-1 and TRBJ1-2 for the parts outside the CDR3, the full variable domain is KAGVTQTPRYLIKTRGQQVTLSCSPISGHRSVSWYQQTPGQGLQFLFEYFSETQRNKGNFPGRFSGRQFSNSRSEMNVSTLELGDSALYLCASSARDRSFYGYTFGSGTRLTVV.

This rearrangement joins TRBV7-2 to TRBJ1-5, with 8 bases lining up with TRBD1. Trimming cost V 2 bases and J 4 bases; bases outside gene matches: 4. Germline V gene lookup returns CDR1 SGHTA and CDR2 FQGNSA. The CDR3 is 15 residues long. The CDR3 coding sequence is TGTGCCAGCAGCTTAAGGGGACAGGCAAATCAGCCCCAGCATTTT. Amino acid sequence: CASSLRGQANQPQHF.

V is TRBV7-2 and J is TRBJ2-2, with 7 bases fitting TRBD2. The CDR3 has 15 residues. The V segment lost 5 bases and the J segment 5 bases; nucleotides outside the gene matches: 8. The germline gives CDR1 SGHTA, CDR2 FQGNSA. The CDR3 bases are TGTGCCAGCAGCCGATCGTCGCGGGGGACCGGGGAGCTGTTTTTT. This codes for CASSRSSRGTGELFF.

The chain has TRBV5-5 and TRBJ1-2, with D possibly being TRBD1 (5 bases). CDR3 length equals 15 residues. The V and J ends lost 2 bases and 4 bases respectively, with 15 bases between them. CDR1 is SGHKS and CDR2 is YYEKEE in the germline V gene (reference sequence). The CDR3 spells CASSLGAGSSYGYTF. The DNA for the CDR3 is TGTGCCAGCAGCTTAGGGGCAGGGTCGTCCTATGGCTACACCTTC.

The chain uses TRBV18 and TRBJ2-7; 9 bases line up with TRBD1. V gave up 3 bases and J gave up 3 bases; unmatched junction bases: 6. Germline-derived CDR1 and CDR2 are KGHSH and LQKENI. This CDR3 contains 15 residues. The CDR3 reads CASSPRTGDIYEQYV. The CDR3, as DNA: TGTGCCAGCTCACCCCGGACAGGGGACATCTACGAGCAGTACGTC.

The chain couples TRBV29-1 to TRBJ1-5; 11 bases fit TRBD1. Germline lookup yields CDR1 SQVTM and CDR2 ANQGSEA. This CDR3 has 14 residues. V was clipped by 6 bases and J by 4 bases; unmatched bases: 5. Written as DNA, the CDR3 is TGCAGCGTCTCGGACAGGGGGCCTAATCAGCCCCAGCATTTT. This translates into CSVSDRGPNQPQHF.

The rearrangement links TRBV30 to TRBJ2-2; possibly TRBD1 for D (5 bases). Trimming shortened V by 0 bases and J by 0 bases, and 11 bases separated the two germline ends. Germline values: CDR1 GTSNPN, CDR2 SVGIG (reference sequence). The length of the CDR3 is 16 residues. The CDR3 here is CAWSVVAGPNTGELFF. The CDR3 DNA follows: TGTGCCTGGAGTGTAGTGGCAGGGCCGAACACCGGGGAGCTGTTTTTT.

The count of this clone is one. CDR3 sequence: CASSLGLTGTEQYV. CDR3 sequence (DNA): TGTGCCAGCAGCTTGGGCCTTACGGGGACAGAGCAGTACGTC. The V gene is TRBV5-4, the J gene TRBJ2-7; the D gene is possibly TRBD1 (6 bases). Germline CDR1 and CDR2: SGHNT and YYREEE (reference sequence). V lost 0 bases and J lost 7, with 14 bases in between. The CDR3 extends over 14 amino acids.

This clone is a singleton in its sample. This rearrangement joins TRBV19 to TRBJ1-5, with TRBD1 matching over 8 bases. CDR1 LNHDA and CDR2 SQIVND come from the germline V gene (reference sequence). V trimming: 5 bases; J trimming: 7 bases; junction bases outside the gene matches: 10. The CDR3 sequence is 15 residues long. The CDR3 region is CASSPRQGSRQPQHF. As DNA, the CDR3 is TGTGCCAGTAGTCCACGACAGGGGTCCCGGCAGCCCCAGCATTTT.

The chain joins TRBV9 to TRBJ2-1, with D tentatively TRBD1 (5 bases). The V gene lost 3 bases and the J gene lost 0 bases, with 10 bases spanning the gap. This CDR3 is built from 15 residues. Germline CDR1 SGDLS, CDR2 YYNGEE. The CDR3 DNA is TGTGCCAGCAGCGCAGGGTCCAGCTCCTACAATGAGCAGTTCTTC. Encoded protein: CASSAGSSSYNEQFF.

This clone appeared a single time. The chain couples TRBV7-2 to TRBJ2-1; 10 positions match TRBD2. V dropped 2 bases and J dropped 5; count of bases not matched to a gene: 15. The V gene's germline CDR1 is SGHTA and CDR2 FQGNSA. The CDR3 sequence is 19 residues long. The CDR3 DNA reads as TGTGCCAGCAGCTTACACTCTAGCGGGAGTGCCCGTCTAGACAATGAGCAGTTCTTC. Translation: CASSLHSSGSARLDNEQFF.

The chain carries TRBV7-9 and TRBJ2-7, with TRBD1 matching 8 bases. Germline V lookup: CDR1 SEHNR, CDR2 FQNEAQ (reference sequence). Trimming removed 0 bases from V and 6 bases from J; junction bases left unmatched: 4. This CDR3 region has 14 residues. CDR3 loop: CASSLALTGGEQYF. CDR3 bases: TGTGCCAGCAGCTTAGCTCTCACAGGGGGCGAGCAGTACTTC.

V and J are TRBV25-1 and TRBJ2-1, with TRBD1 matching 11 bases. After removal of 7 bases from V and 6 bases from J, the junction contained 8 bases not matched to a gene. Germline V gene sequence: CDR1 MGHDK, CDR2 SYGVNS. The CDR3 has 15 residues. The CDR3 nucleotides are TGTGCCAGCACCCTACGGGGGACAGGGGGCAATGAGCAGTTCTTC. Translated: CASTLRGTGGNEQFF.

The genes are TRBV11-3 and TRBJ1-1; D gene uncertain. The CDR3 length is 15 residues. V lost 0 bases to trimming and J lost 1 base, with 9 bases between them. Germline V gene lookup returns CDR1 SGHNT and CDR2 YENEEA. CDR3 amino acids: CASSLDFFGNTEAFF. The CDR3 nucleotides read TGTGCCAGCAGCTTAGACTTTTTCGGGAACACTGAAGCTTTCTTT.

This clone was found a few times. This sequence joins TRBV19 and TRBJ1-4, with 8 bases matching TRBD1. This CDR3 region has 14 residues. CDR1 LNHDA and CDR2 SQIVND come from the germline V gene (reference sequence). V trimming: 6 bases; J trimming: 4 bases; junction bases outside the gene matches: 4. In nucleotides, the CDR3 is TGTGCCAGTAGGATGGACAGGGTTAATGAAAAACTGTTTTTT. It is translated as CASRMDRVNEKLFF.

V gene TRBV6-5 combines with J gene TRBJ2-7, with 10 bases aligning to TRBD2. Germline V gene lookup returns CDR1 MNHEY and CDR2 SVGAGI. This CDR3 comprises 15 residues. V lost 6 bases, J lost 0 bases, and 5 bases stayed unmatched. The CDR3 region is CASRSSGGSSYEQYF. The CDR3 nucleotides read TGTGCCAGCAGGTCTAGCGGGGGAAGCTCCTACGAGCAGTACTTC.

This chain uses TRBV7-2 with TRBJ1-1; TRBD1 might be the D (6 bases). CDR3 length: 17 amino acids. V was pared by 5 bases and J by 2 bases, with 21 bases between. CDR1 and CDR2 from the germline V gene are SGHTA and FQGNSA. CDR3 sequence reads: CASSNRLDSRHNTEAFF. The CDR3 nucleotides read TGTGCCAGCAGCAATCGCCTGGACAGCCGTCACAACACTGAAGCTTTCTTT.

This clone has just one count. V is TRBV10-1 and J is TRBJ2-3, with D hard to call. V gave up 5 bases and J gave up 2 bases, with 8 bases separating them. Germline CDR1 WNHNN, CDR2 SYGVQD (reference sequence). CDR3 size: 13 residues. The CDR3 DNA is TGCGCCAGCAGTCCCTTACTCACAGATACGCAGTATTTT. It codes for CASSPLLTDTQYF.

This sequence joins TRBV7-2 and TRBJ1-4; 8 bases line up with TRBD1. This CDR3 region has 15 residues. V shed 1 base, J shed 9 bases, and the junction held 7 bases outside the gene matches. Germline values: CDR1 SGHTA, CDR2 FQGNSA. For the CDR3, the DNA is TGTGCCAGCAGCTTAGGAACAGGGGGGTTCCAAAAACTGTTTTTT. Translating it yields CASSLGTGGFQKLFF.

The rearrangement uses TRBV15 and TRBJ1-3; a weak D match, TRBD1 (5 bases). Trimming removed 0 bases from V and 2 bases from J, with 14 bases in between. This CDR3 contains 17 residues. Germline lookup yields CDR1 LNHNV and CDR2 YYDKDF (reference sequence). The DNA for the CDR3 is TGTGCCACCAGCAGAGATAGACGCAAGACAGCTGGAAACACCATATATTTT. It yields the protein CATSRDRRKTAGNTIYF.

The J gene is TRBJ2-3, the V gene TRBV28; the match to TRBD2 covers 11 bases. Trimming at V came to 3 bases and at J to 1 base, leaving 6 bases not matched to a gene. Germline CDR1 and CDR2: MDHEN and SYDVKM. The CDR3 sequence is 17 residues long. CDR3 coding DNA: TGTGCCAGCAGTTTCGGGACTAGCGGCTCCCGCACAGATACGCAGTATTTT. Translation gives CASSFGTSGSRTDTQYF.

The chain combines TRBV18 with TRBJ1-2; 9 bases match TRBD1. Germline CDR1 reads KGHSH; CDR2 reads LQKENI. V lost 2 bases, J lost 4 bases, and 2 bases stayed unmatched. There are 14 residues in the CDR3. The CDR3 loop reads CASSPTGQGYGYTF. The CDR3 DNA reads TGTGCCAGCTCACCAACGGGACAGGGCTATGGCTACACCTTC.

This clone was observed a single time. CDR3 protein: CAWSPPDQRWTSGEQYV. In DNA form, the CDR3 reads TGTGCCTGGAGTCCGCCGGACCAGCGCTGGACTAGCGGCGAGCAGTACGTC. The chain links TRBV30 to TRBJ2-7, with 10 bases matching TRBD2. The CDR3 covers 17 residues. Germline V CDR1 and CDR2: GTSNPN, SVGIG (reference sequence). V trimming: 2 bases; J trimming: 6 bases; junction bases outside the gene matches: 16.

This chain connects TRBV28 to TRBJ1-5, with TRBD1 as a possible D gene (5 bases). Trimming stripped 3 bases from V and 5 bases from J, with 14 bases between. Germline lookup yields CDR1 MDHEN and CDR2 SYDVKM. This CDR3 is built from 15 residues. The CDR3 spells CASSFTGGVYQPQHF. DNA of the CDR3: TGTGCCAGCAGTTTCACGGGGGGGGTTTATCAGCCCCAGCATTTT. Together with reference TRBV28 and TRBJ1-5, the CDR3 gives the full variable domain: DVKVTQSSRYLVKRTGEKVFLECVQDMDHENMFWYRQDPGLGLRLIYFSYDVKMKEKGDIPEGYSVSREKKERFSLILESASTNQTSMYLCASSFTGGVYQPQHFGDGTRLSIL.